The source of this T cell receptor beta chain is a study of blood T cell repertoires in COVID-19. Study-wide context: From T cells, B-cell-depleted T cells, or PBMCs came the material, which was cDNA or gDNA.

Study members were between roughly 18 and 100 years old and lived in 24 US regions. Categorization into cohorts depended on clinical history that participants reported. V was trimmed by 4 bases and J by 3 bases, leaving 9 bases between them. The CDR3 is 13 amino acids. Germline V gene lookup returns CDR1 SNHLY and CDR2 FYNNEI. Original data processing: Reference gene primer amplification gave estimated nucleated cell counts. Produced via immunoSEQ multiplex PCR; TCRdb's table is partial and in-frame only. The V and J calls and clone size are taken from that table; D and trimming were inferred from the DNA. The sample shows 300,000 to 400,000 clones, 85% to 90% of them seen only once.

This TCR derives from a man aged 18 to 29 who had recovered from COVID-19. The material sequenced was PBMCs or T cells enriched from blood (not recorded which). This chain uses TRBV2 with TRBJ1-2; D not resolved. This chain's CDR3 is CASSGIEYYGYTF. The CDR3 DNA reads TGTGCCAGCAGTGGTATAGAGTACTATGGCTACACCTTC.